This T cell receptor beta chain was observed in a study of blood T cell repertoires in COVID-19. On the study more broadly: Samples of COVID-19 (acute and convalescent) were obtained from the United States, Italy and Spain.

The table came from immunoSEQ multiplex PCR; TCRdb's copy has only in-frame clones and leaves some out. The repertoire holds about 180,000 clones, 82% seen once, with over 7.5% in the top ten. Looked up from germline, CDR1 is SEHNR and CDR2 is FQNEAQ (reference sequence). The V and J ends lost 8 bases and 4 bases respectively, with 9 bases between them. This CDR3 contains 11 residues. V gene TRBV7-9 combines with J gene TRBJ2-7, with D unresolved. Sequenced material: peripheral blood. The receptor was isolated from a woman in her 70s with acute or convalescent COVID-19. CDR3 protein: CASVAEYEQYF. In DNA, the CDR3 is TGTGCCAGCGTGGCGGAATACGAGCAGTACTTC.